A single sample is the source of the 30 T cell receptor beta chains below, sequenced in a study of blood T cell repertoires in COVID-19. The table came from immunoSEQ multiplex PCR; TCRdb's copy has only in-frame clones and leaves some out. The sample lists some 98,000 clones, less than 85% occurring once. The source material was peripheral blood. These TCRs come from a man in his sixties or seventies with active or convalescent COVID-19.

This clone was detected a few times. The chain carries TRBV12-2 and TRBJ2-6; the D call in the table, TRBD2, was not verified against the DNA. TRBV12-2 is reported as a pseudogene. The CDR3 is 18 amino acids. The CDR3 region is CASRLATSGVSGANVLTF. CDR3 in DNA: TGTGCAAGTCGCTTAGCAACTAGCGGGGTCTCTGGGGCCAACGTCCTGACTTTC.

This clone has only a few counts. Distinct nucleotide sequences in the sample also encode this CDR3. The chain joins TRBV2 to TRBJ2-6; D perhaps matches TRBD2 (6 bases). Looked up from germline, CDR1 is SNHLY and CDR2 is FYNNEI. The CDR3 runs 14 residues. V lost 6 bases and J lost 1, with 7 bases in between. The CDR3 spells CASSGGSGANVLTF. For the CDR3, the DNA is TGTGCCAGCAGCGGGGGTTCTGGGGCCAACGTCCTGACTTTC.

This clone occurred many times. The chain carries TRBV18 and TRBJ1-1; perhaps TRBD1 as D (5 bases). Per the germline V gene, CDR1 is KGHSH and CDR2 is LQKENI. The CDR3 extends over 15 amino acids. Trimming removed 4 bases from V and 3 bases from J, with 15 bases in between. Written as DNA, the CDR3 is TGTGCCAGCTCACGTAAGCAGGGAACAGACACTGAAGCTTTCTTT. It codes for CASSRKQGTDTEAFF.

The chain combines TRBV6-6 with TRBJ2-1; TRBD2 might be the D (5 bases). Trimming removed 6 bases at V and 7 bases at J, with 10 bases between. Germline V gives CDR1 MNHNY, CDR2 SVGAGI (reference sequence). The CDR3 spans 12 residues. In DNA, the CDR3 is TGTGCCAGCAGCCCAAGCGGAAATGAGCAGTTCTTC. Protein sequence: CASSPSGNEQFF.

The chain carries TRBV19 and TRBJ2-2, with a tentative D call TRBD1 (6 bases). CDR1 is LNHDA and CDR2 is SQIVND in the germline V gene (reference sequence). This CDR3 has 15 amino acids. The V end lost 10 bases, the J end lost 0 bases, and 15 bases lay between the germline ends. CDR3 coding DNA: TGTGCCACCTCGACAGGACGATCGAACACCGGGGAGCTGTTTTTT. Protein sequence: CATSTGRSNTGELFF. The whole variable domain, remainder taken from reference TRBV19 and TRBJ2-2, is DGGITQSPKYLFRKEGQNVTLSCEQNLNHDAMYWYRQDPGQGLRLIYYSQIVNDFQKGDIAEGYSVSREKKESFPLTVTSAQKNPTAFYLCATSTGRSNTGELFFGEGSRLTVL.

This clone showed up many times. This specimen includes other DNA sequences encoding the same CDR3. The V and J genes are TRBV29-1 and TRBJ1-5; D might be TRBD1 (5 bases). V lost 6 bases, J lost 4 bases, and 13 bases lay in between. The CDR3 has 13 amino acids. From germline, CDR1 is SQVTM and CDR2 ANQGSEA. CDR3 nucleotide sequence: TGCAGCGTATCCCTAGGGGTTAATCAGCCCCAGCATTTT. Encoded protein: CSVSLGVNQPQHF.

This chain joins TRBV10-1 and TRBJ2-1, with TRBD1 identical over 8 bases. Germline assignment: CDR1 WNHNN and CDR2 SYGVQD (reference sequence). The V gene end was trimmed by 6 bases and the J gene end by 12 bases; junction bases not matched to a gene: 7. The CDR3 covers 12 residues. CDR3 DNA sequence: TGCGCCAGCAGCGGACAGGGCTCCTCGCAGTTCTTC. This encodes CASSGQGSSQFF.

The CDR3: CASSIRRATSGNTIYF. DNA for the CDR3: TGTGCCAGTAGTATTAGGCGGGCGACCTCTGGAAACACCATATATTTT. The chain uses TRBV19 and TRBJ1-3; D is ambiguous. The CDR3 runs to 16 residues. Germline V gene sequence: CDR1 LNHDA, CDR2 SQIVND (reference sequence). With 3 bases removed from V and 0 bases from J, the gap between germline ends came to 12 bases.

The chain links TRBV11-2 to TRBJ1-6; TRBD1 agrees at 9 bases. Germline CDR1 is SGHAT and CDR2 is FQNNGV. This CDR3 region has 15 residues. V was pared by 7 bases and J by 7 bases, with 8 bases of the junction left unmatched. The CDR3 sequence is CASTNHRGQNSPLHF. In DNA, the CDR3 is TGTGCCAGCACCAACCACAGGGGGCAAAATTCACCCCTCCACTTT. Full variable domain (rest looked up from reference TRBV11-2 and TRBJ1-6): EAGVAQSPRYKIIEKRQSVAFWCNPISGHATLYWYQQILGQGPKLLIQFQNNGVVDDSQLPKDRFSAERLKGVDSTLKIQPAKLEDSAVYLCASTNHRGQNSPLHFGNGTRLTVT.

The V and J genes are TRBV5-1 and TRBJ2-7, with 9 bases that match TRBD2. Germline CDR1 SGHRS, CDR2 YFSETQ. Unmatched junction bases numbered 16, after V lost 4 bases and J lost 2 bases. The CDR3 runs 18 residues. The CDR3 sequence is CASSLGPSLAGIAYEQYF. CDR3 in DNA: TGCGCCAGCAGCCTAGGACCCTCACTAGCGGGTATAGCCTACGAGCAGTACTTC.

The CDR3 reads CASSPTGEGSPLHF. The CDR3 DNA reads TGCGCCAGCAGCCCGACAGGGGAGGGATCACCCCTCCACTTT. The chain links TRBV5-1 to TRBJ1-6; TRBD1 aligns across 8 bases. Germline trimming cut 4 bases from V and 10 bases from J; bases unmatched to any gene: 7. Per germline, CDR1 SGHRS and CDR2 YFSETQ. The CDR3 is 14 amino acids.

The chain links TRBV30 to TRBJ2-1, with D perhaps matching TRBD2 (7 bases). The germline V and J ends were trimmed by 4 bases and 2 bases, with 12 bases remaining between them. The CDR3 is 14 residues long. Germline CDR1 and CDR2: GTSNPN and SVGIG (reference sequence). The CDR3 DNA follows: TGTGCCTGGAATATCGGGGGGCCCTACAATGAGCAGTTCTTC. This translates into CAWNIGGPYNEQFF.

The chain joins TRBV12-5 to TRBJ1-5; D remains unclear. Germline V gives CDR1 LGHNT, CDR2 FRNRAP. There are 13 residues in the CDR3. V was trimmed by 2 bases and J by 8 bases, leaving 10 bases between them. Written as DNA, the CDR3 is TGTGCTAGTGGTTTGAGAAGCATAGAGCCCCAGCATTTT. Its protein is CASGLRSIEPQHF.

The chain recombines TRBV10-1 with TRBJ2-3; 8 bases align to TRBD1. This CDR3 is built from 19 residues. V shed 5 bases and J 0 bases; nucleotides not matched to a gene: 16. The V gene's germline CDR1 is WNHNN and CDR2 SYGVQD (reference sequence). The CDR3 sequence is CASSLGRTGPIPSTDTQYF. The DNA of the CDR3 is TGCGCCAGCAGTTTGGGCCGGACAGGGCCCATACCAAGCACAGATACGCAGTATTTT.

This chain connects TRBV7-2 to TRBJ2-7, with D uncertain. Germline values: CDR1 SGHTA, CDR2 FQGNSA. The CDR3 contains 16 residues. The V gene lost 1 base and the J gene lost 5 bases, with 18 bases spanning the gap. CDR3 loop: CASSLDVDPYADEQYF. The CDR3 DNA is TGTGCCAGCAGCTTAGACGTAGACCCTTATGCGGACGAGCAGTACTTC.

The chain's CDR3 is CASSGDRGSGNTIYF. The DNA of the CDR3 is TGTGCCAGCAGTGGAGACAGGGGCTCTGGAAACACCATATATTTT. V is TRBV2 and J is TRBJ1-3; 8 bases are shared with TRBD1. Germline CDR1 reads SNHLY; CDR2 reads FYNNEI. V was pared by 4 bases and J by 0 bases, with 2 bases of the junction left unmatched. This CDR3 is 15 amino acids long.

The rearrangement uses TRBV18 and TRBJ2-3; 15 bases align to TRBD2. Losses at the gene ends were 5 bases for V and 1 base for J; bases not matched to a gene: 4. The CDR3 length is 17 residues. Germline-derived CDR1 and CDR2 are KGHSH and LQKENI. DNA of the CDR3: TGTGCCAGCTCATCCCGGACTAGCGGGGGGGGCACAGATACGCAGTATTTT. Translating it yields CASSSRTSGGGTDTQYF.

The CDR3 DNA reads as TGTGCCAGCAGTTACGGGCCATTCGGCACTGAAGCTTTCTTT. This sequence encodes CASSYGPFGTEAFF. V gene TRBV6-5 combines with J gene TRBJ1-1, with no clear D. The germline V gene has CDR1 MNHEY and CDR2 SVGAGI. This CDR3 has 14 residues. V was pared by 2 bases and J by 4 bases, with 11 bases between.

V and J are TRBV3-1 (or the pseudogene TRBV3-2) and TRBJ1-1; 10 positions match TRBD1. The CDR3 covers 14 residues. V was clipped by 1 base and J by 4 bases; unmatched bases: 0. Germline CDR1 reads LGHDT; CDR2 reads YNNKEL (reference sequence). The CDR3 reads CASSQGQGATEAFF. In DNA, the CDR3 is TGTGCCAGCAGCCAAGGACAGGGGGCCACTGAAGCTTTCTTT.

V gene TRBV10-3 combines with J gene TRBJ1-2; no clear D gene. From germline, CDR1 is ENHRY and CDR2 SYGVKD. V was shortened by 10 bases and J by 0 bases, with 12 bases between the two germline ends. The CDR3 is 13 amino acids. Here the CDR3 DNA reads TGTGCCACCCTAGACCCGGCTAACTATGGCTACACCTTC. Protein: CATLDPANYGYTF.

This clone was seen a single time. The CDR3, as DNA: TGTGCCAGCAGTTTGGGCCAGGGAGCTTTCTTT. It specifies CASSLGQGAFF. The chain combines TRBV12-3 or TRBV12-4 with TRBJ1-1; perhaps TRBD1 as D (5 bases). The CDR3 loop spans 11 amino acids. Deletions cut 3 bases from V and 10 bases from J, with 9 bases between.

The rearrangement joins TRBV7-6 to TRBJ2-5, with D uncertain. The germline V gene has CDR1 SGHVS and CDR2 FNYEAQ. This CDR3 has 12 residues. The V end lost 0 bases, the J end lost 5 bases, and 4 bases lay between the germline ends. CDR3 DNA: TGTGCCAGCAGCTTAGCGCGGGAGACCCAGTACTTC. Its translation: CASSLARETQYF.

The chain employs TRBV5-8 and TRBJ1-1, with no clear D. There are 12 residues in the CDR3. Germline assignment: CDR1 SGHTS and CDR2 YDEGEE. The ends were cut back, 6 bases at V and 6 bases at J, with 12 bases in the middle. The CDR3 spells CASNLDGAEAFF. CDR3 nucleotides: TGTGCCAGCAACCTCGACGGGGCTGAAGCTTTCTTT.

The chain is built from TRBV7-9 and TRBJ2-1, with 9 nucleotides matching TRBD2. There are 15 residues in the CDR3. J was trimmed by 4 bases and V by 5 bases; bases with no gene match: 6. The germline V gene has CDR1 SEHNR and CDR2 FQNEAQ (reference sequence). CDR3 residues: CASSPAGGPYNEQFF. The CDR3 nucleotides read TGTGCCAGCAGCCCAGCGGGGGGCCCATACAATGAGCAGTTCTTC.

This clone has a handful of counts. The chain carries TRBV6-5 and TRBJ1-6; maybe TRBD1 (6 bases). The CDR3 runs 14 residues. V was trimmed by 2 bases and J by 9 bases, leaving 11 bases between them. Germline values: CDR1 MNHEY, CDR2 SVGAGI. The CDR3 coding sequence is TGTGCCAGCAGTTACGGCAGGGGTGTTTCACCCCTCCACTTT. It is translated as CASSYGRGVSPLHF.

The rearrangement links TRBV25-1 to TRBJ2-3; TRBD1 matches 7 bases. The germline gives CDR1 MGHDK, CDR2 SYGVNS. There are 15 residues in the CDR3. J gave up 2 bases and V 5 bases, and 7 bases lay outside the gene matches. The CDR3 loop reads CASSHRDRHTDTQYF. The CDR3 nucleotides are TGTGCCAGCAGTCACCGGGACAGACACACAGATACGCAGTATTTT.

The chain employs TRBV7-9 and TRBJ2-5, with TRBD1 identical over 9 bases. The junction had 8 bases not matched to a gene; V was cut back by 7 bases and J by 2 bases. The CDR3 extends over 15 amino acids. Germline values: CDR1 SEHNR, CDR2 FQNEAQ (reference sequence). In nucleotides, the CDR3 is TGTGCCAGCACCTCTTGGGGACAGGGACAAGAGACCCAGTACTTC. Translated, it gives CASTSWGQGQETQYF.

This clone was picked up one time. The rearrangement links TRBV5-1 to TRBJ2-3, with 9 bases that match TRBD2. V lost 3 bases to trimming and J lost 10 bases; unmatched junction nucleotides: 18. CDR3 length equals 17 residues. CDR1 is SGHRS, CDR2 YFSETQ, per germline. The CDR3 nucleotides are TGCGCCAGCAGCTCGGAGGCTCGCGGGGGGGCCGGCGGCCCGCAGTATTTT. Protein sequence: CASSSEARGGAGGPQYF.

This clone was seen more than once but under ten times. The chain combines TRBV10-3 with TRBJ2-7; tentatively, D is TRBD1 or TRBD2 (5 bases each). The germline V gene encodes CDR1 ENHRY and CDR2 SYGVKD. This CDR3 region has 15 residues. With 6 bases removed from V and 3 bases from J, the gap between germline ends came to 18 bases. CDR3 DNA sequence: TGTGCCATCAGCGAGGGGTCTAATAACTACTACGAGCAGTACTTC. As protein: CAISEGSNNYYEQYF.

The J gene is TRBJ1-1, the V gene TRBV6-6; D is possibly TRBD1 (6 bases). V was clipped by 6 bases and J by 8 bases, with 10 bases between them. Per the germline V gene, CDR1 is MNHNY and CDR2 is SVGAGI (reference sequence). The CDR3 is 11 residues long. This CDR3 reads CASSRGHEAFF. CDR3 nucleotide sequence: TGTGCCAGCAGCCGGGGACACGAAGCTTTCTTT.